The present TCR beta chain was sequenced within a study of shared clonotypes between healthy human individuals. Study in general: Per-donor plates numbered three CD4 naive, three CD4 memory, two CD8 naive and one CD8 memory.

The length of the CDR3 is 13 residues. The ends were cut back, 6 bases at V and 6 bases at J, with 15 bases in the middle. Germline CDR1 MDHEN, CDR2 SYDVKM. CD8 cells classed as naive were CD45RO-negative and positively selected for CCR7, excluding terminally differentiated effector memory CD45RA+ cells. The study's findings and limits: The sharing of approximately 5.1% of naive CD4 clonotypes was seen across a handful of donors.

TCRdb's copy holds only in-frame clones and misses some; the assay was immunoSEQ multiplex PCR. The table lists about 550,000 clones, over 95% of them singletons, with 0.09% to 0.13% in the top ten. With regard to this clone: As yet, its antigen is unknown.

The receptor comes from a woman younger than 45 in good health. Sequencing was performed on naive CD8+ T cells sorted from blood. The chain carries TRBV28 and TRBJ2-7; D gene unclear. Here the CDR3 DNA reads TGTGCCAGCAGCCCCCCCTTGATGGCCGAGCAGTACTTC. It translates to CASSPPLMAEQYF.